Included here is one T cell receptor (beta chain) sequence, with context. Its antigen remains unidentified. No quality values exist for individual bases; no much larger clone is one base distant. V is trimmed back by 4 bases and J by 2 bases, and the junction contains 6 bases that no gene match accounts for. Sequences SGHRS (CDR1) and YFSETQ (CDR2) are obtained from the germline V gene. Measured from the cysteine to the phenylalanine, the CDR3 is 14 residues long. The kept DNA is CDR3 alone, 42 bases in frame from the first base. TCRbeta CDR3 regions were amplified from genomic DNA using the immunoSEQ Assay, a bias-controlled multiplex PCR. In the original analysis: The number of nucleated cells in each sample was estimated by amplification of reference gene primers within the assay. Sequence reads were collapsed and filtered to measure the absolute abundance of every unique TCRbeta CDR3 rearrangement. Productive Simpson clonality was computed per sample as the square root of Simpson's diversity index over productive rearrangements. TCRdb obtained this table from immuneACCESS and retained in-frame rearrangements with V and J assigned. These tables miss some clones; where compared with another copy, unresolved V genes account for less than half of the shortfall, and the remainder is unexplained. That table gives V, J and clone size, and the DNA gave D and trimming. Counted in this sample were about 130,000 clones; around 76% of them appeared once. Together, the top ten hold around 5.9% of the sample.

The sample belongs to a study of blood T cell repertoires in COVID-19 (dated by TCRdb to the early 2020s). The study in broad terms: Samples from collaborators originated in the United States, Italy and Spain and spanned both the acute and convalescent phases of COVID-19. The dataset comprised deeply sampled blood TCRbeta repertoires from subjects exposed to, actively infected with, or recovered from COVID-19. A freely available public database, intended as a resource for researchers studying the immune response to SARS-CoV-2, is where the repertoires were released. A de-identified subject ID, COVID-19 status, age in years and sex were almost always included in the sample metadata. Where available, HLA class I and class II types were obtained from metadata supplied by the sample provider rather than from assay-based typing. The material from the prospective study consisted of cDNA or gDNA derived from T cells, B-cell-depleted T cells, or PBMCs. The samples were drawn from the first 160 participants of the ongoing ImmuneRACE study and from 1,254 subjects provided by 6 global collaborators.

Whole blood was collected in K2EDTA tubes by collaborating institutions according to the institutions' own protocols. For TCRbeta analysis, collaborator samples were shipped as frozen whole blood, as isolated PBMCs, or as DNA extracted from either sample type. The investigation overall reported the following: The quantity of clinical and demographic metadata differed by source and by participant and was supplied without curation.

The sequence derives from a man between 60 and 75 years old with acute or convalescent COVID-19. The sample consisted of peripheral blood. This sequence uses TRBV5-1 and TRBJ2-7; TRBD2 lines up with 7 middle nucleotides. Here the CDR3 is given as CASSTSDPTYEQYF. The DNA sequence reads TGCGCCAGCAGCACTAGCGATCCAACCTACGAGCAGTACTTC. The entire variable domain, with the stretches around the CDR3 drawn from the reference TRBV5-1 and TRBJ2-7 proteins, is KAGVTQTPRYLIKTRGQQVTLSCSPISGHRSVSWYQQTPGQGLQFLFEYFSETQRNKGNFPGRFSGRQFSNSRSEMNVSTLELGDSALYLCASSTSDPTYEQYFGPGTRLTVT.